Sequencing of this T cell receptor (beta chain) was carried out in a study of human T cells and chemical hapten exposure. Study-wide context: Minor volume differences among pooled libraries chiefly drove per-sample TCR yield variation. Study-level findings and limits: Sensitizing to DPC left TCRs with a frequency above 1 in 1000 unaltered. The formation of large CDR3 similarity clusters by expanded TCRs significantly exceeded that of controls.

In this sample, this clonotype turned up many times. The antigen is undetermined. As originally analysed: Between 23,224 and 690,600 TCRs appeared in each sample, and the median stood at around 92,000. One entry per CDR3 protein, called by TCRdb with MiXCR from the RACE reads. The authors' filters were not applied to this entry. This table has fewer than 400,000 distinct CDR3 sequences, around 7% appearing once. Specified time point: patch test 1, 2 weeks after DPC sensitization. Treatment: therapeutic diphenylcyclopropenone sensitization with weekly scalp DPC. The CDR3 runs to 15 residues. CDR1 MDHEN and CDR2 SYDVKM come from the germline V gene. The V gene lost 5 bases and the J gene lost 2 bases, with 13 bases spanning the gap.

This sample comprised whole blood, obtained in connection with sensitization to the hapten diphenylcyclopropenone (DPC). The receptor's source is a woman in her late teens or twenties with alopecia areata. Some clones in this sample may be carry-over from other donors' samples. This sequence joins TRBV28 and TRBJ1-5; D gene unclear. This CDR3 reads CASSPLSGGNQPQHF. DNA of the CDR3: TGTGCCAGCAGTCCCCTTTCAGGCGGCAATCAGCCCCAGCATTTT.